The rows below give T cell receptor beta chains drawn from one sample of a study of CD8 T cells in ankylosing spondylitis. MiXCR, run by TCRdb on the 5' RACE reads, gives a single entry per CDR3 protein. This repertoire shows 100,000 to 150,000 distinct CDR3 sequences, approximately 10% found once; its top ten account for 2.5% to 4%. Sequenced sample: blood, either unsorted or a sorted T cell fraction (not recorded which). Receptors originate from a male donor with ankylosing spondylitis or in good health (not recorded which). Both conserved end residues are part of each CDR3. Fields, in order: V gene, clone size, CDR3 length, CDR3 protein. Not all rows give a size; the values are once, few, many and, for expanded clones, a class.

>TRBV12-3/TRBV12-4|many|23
CASSFGLYGPRDIGINSNQPQHF
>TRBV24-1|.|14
CATSGGPGTGELFF
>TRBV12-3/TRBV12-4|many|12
CASSLYTGELFF
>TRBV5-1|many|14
CASSPRTPNSPLHF
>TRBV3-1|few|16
CASSTLAGGGTGELFF
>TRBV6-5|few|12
CASSYGEETQYF
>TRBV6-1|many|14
CASSPTHSTDTQYF
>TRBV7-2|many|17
CASSLALNRGGTDTQYF
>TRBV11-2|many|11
CASSFSGDAFF
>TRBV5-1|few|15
CASSLDTGRHYEQYF
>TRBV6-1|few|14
CASSQGATNEKLFF
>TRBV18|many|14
CASSPGQNTGELFF
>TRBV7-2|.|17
CASSSQPDMRGTDTQYF
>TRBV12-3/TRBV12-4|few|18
CASSLEGRSPAFTGELFF
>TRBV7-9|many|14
CASSSGQDNEKLFF
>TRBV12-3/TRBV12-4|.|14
CASSSWSGQETQYF
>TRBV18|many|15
CASAITLGNTGELFF
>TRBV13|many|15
CASSLEGSPGGEQFF
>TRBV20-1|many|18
CSARDILAGGGNTGELFF
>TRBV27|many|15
CASSSKASGSNEQFF
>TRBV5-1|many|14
CASSLGGHPTEAFF
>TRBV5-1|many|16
CASRVGLAEDQETQYF
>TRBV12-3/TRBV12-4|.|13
CASSLAVHYEQYF
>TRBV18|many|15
CASSPRTPDNSPLHF
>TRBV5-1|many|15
CASSHSGRDTGELFF
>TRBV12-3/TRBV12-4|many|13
CASSYLERTEAFF
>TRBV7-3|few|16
CASSLNAGGGADTQYF
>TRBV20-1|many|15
CSARDHSGSYNEQFF
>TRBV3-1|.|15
CASSQDPGPRETQYF